This T cell receptor (beta chain) was recorded in a study of identical twins. Study observations and caveats: Models underestimated how often monozygotic twins shared out-of-frame TCR alpha. Instead of following the same donors, the conclusions were based on cross-sectional statistical analysis. Where out-of-frame alpha sequences were twin-shared, they showed excess low generation probability.

Germline CDR1 and CDR2: SNHLY and FYNNEI. Trimming took off 7 bases at V and 3 bases at J, with 16 bases between the two ends. This CDR3 spans 14 amino acids. Through template switching, a universal primer site was introduced, and the cDNA contained unique molecular identifiers. TCRdb independently ran MiXCR on the 5' RACE reads; one entry per CDR3 protein. The sample carries 200,000 to 250,000 distinct CDR3 sequences, 10% to 13% recorded once. This clonotype was counted a few times. Its antigen is not identified. Sequenced: memory T cells sorted from blood. The sequence came from a man aged 50 to 59 in good health. The V call is TRBV2, the J call TRBJ2-7; possibly TRBD1 for D (6 bases). The CDR3 nucleotides read TGTGCCAGCACTACAAACAGGGCTAACTACGAGCAGTACTTC. Translation gives CASTTNRANYEQYF.